The 24 T cell receptor beta chains given below trace back to one sample, sequenced in a study of control samples from healthy donors and cancer patients. The method was immunoSEQ multiplex PCR; TCRdb's version includes in-frame clones alone and lacks a portion of them. The sample lists 130,000 or so clones; 89% were seen once. The sequencing input was PBMCs. Source of these receptors: a man aged 45 to 65 with head and neck cancer.

The V and J genes are TRBV6-5 and TRBJ2-2; possible D gene TRBD2, 5 bases. The CDR3 contains 13 residues. V was cut by 6 bases and J by 4 bases, with 9 bases left in between. Germline V gene data show CDR1 as MNHEY and CDR2 as SVGAGI. In DNA, the CDR3 is TGTGCCAGCAGCCCCGGGGTCACCGGGGAGCTGTTTTTT. This codes for CASSPGVTGELFF.

This clone was observed a single time. This sequence joins TRBV5-4 and TRBJ2-2; TRBD1 aligns across 7 bases. The germline CDR1 and CDR2 sequences are SGHNT and YYREEE (reference sequence). The ends lost 3 bases at V and 1 base at J; junction bases unmatched: 3. The CDR3 runs to 15 residues. CDR3 DNA: TGTGCCAGCAGCTCAGGGGGTGGGAACACCGGGGAGCTGTTTTTT. Protein sequence: CASSSGGGNTGELFF.

This clone was counted once. This sequence joins TRBV2 and TRBJ1-2, with D possibly TRBD1 on 6 matching bases. Germline V gene lookup returns CDR1 SNHLY and CDR2 FYNNEI. There are 16 residues in the CDR3. Between the trimmed V and J ends, which lost 4 bases and 8 bases, there was a span of 23 bases. The CDR3 bases are TGTGCCAGCAGTGGGGACCTTCAGGGGTCAGGAGAGGGCTACACCTTC. Amino acids: CASSGDLQGSGEGYTF.

The chain links TRBV4-1 to TRBJ2-1; D may correspond to TRBD1 or TRBD2 (6 bases each). Per the germline V gene, CDR1 is MGHRA and CDR2 is YSYEKL. V was cut by 0 bases and J by 0 bases, with 15 bases left in between. The CDR3 sequence is 18 residues long. CDR3 sequence (DNA): TGCGCCAGCAGCCAAGAAGGGGGGAGCCTTAACTCCTACAATGAGCAGTTCTTC. Translated: CASSQEGGSLNSYNEQFF.

This clone appeared once. J is TRBJ2-7 and V is TRBV28; D is perhaps TRBD2 (5 bases). Germline V gene sequence: CDR1 MDHEN, CDR2 SYDVKM. CDR3 length: 13 residues. V was clipped by 8 bases and J by 2 bases, with 13 bases between them. Here the CDR3 reads CASALASPYEQYF. Written as DNA, the CDR3 is TGTGCCAGCGCTCTAGCTTCTCCCTACGAGCAGTACTTC.

This clone appeared a single time. This chain's CDR3 is CASSFIARVNTGELFF. For the CDR3, the DNA is TGTGCCAGCAGCTTCATCGCCAGGGTAAACACCGGGGAGCTGTTTTTT. The chain is built from TRBV5-6 and TRBJ2-2; possibly TRBD1 for D (5 bases). Trimming took 2 bases from V and 2 from J, leaving 13 bases between them. Germline V gene sequence: CDR1 SGHDT, CDR2 YYEEEE. This CDR3 region has 16 residues.

CDR3 region: CASSGLGTEAFF. The CDR3 DNA reads TGTGCCAGCAGCGGCCTGGGGACTGAAGCTTTCTTT. This chain joins TRBV6-5 and TRBJ1-1, with no clear D. From germline, CDR1 is MNHEY and CDR2 SVGAGI. CDR3 length: 12 amino acids. Trimming took 6 bases from V and 5 from J, leaving 10 bases between them.

The chain couples TRBV7-6 to TRBJ2-2; 8 bases fit TRBD2. Per the germline V gene, CDR1 is SGHVS and CDR2 is FNYEAQ. The CDR3 runs 17 residues. With V trimmed by 5 bases and J by 2 bases, 10 bases remained unmatched. In DNA, the CDR3 is TGTGCCAGCAGCCAGACCAGACTAGCGACCAACACCGGGGAGCTGTTTTTT. Amino acid sequence: CASSQTRLATNTGELFF.

The chain uses TRBV28 and TRBJ2-2; 10 bases align to TRBD1. CDR1 is MDHEN and CDR2 is SYDVKM in the germline V gene. V shed 6 bases and J 4 bases; nucleotides not matched to a gene: 8. The CDR3 is 16 residues long. The CDR3, as DNA: TGTGCCAGCAGCTTTGACAGGGGGCGCGGCACCGGGGAGCTGTTTTTT. Translated, it gives CASSFDRGRGTGELFF.

This clone showed up just a few times. The J gene is TRBJ2-3, the V gene TRBV11-2; 11 nucleotides line up with TRBD2. V trimming: 5 bases; J trimming: 12 bases; junction bases outside the gene matches: 16. The CDR3 totals 16 residues. Germline V gene sequence: CDR1 SGHAT, CDR2 FQNNGV. The CDR3 nucleotides are TGTGCCAGCAGCCATATAGCGGGGGGGATCAACGGGTCCCAGTATTTT. This encodes CASSHIAGGINGSQYF.

This chain connects TRBV19 to TRBJ1-2; D is possibly TRBD1 (6 bases). The CDR3 has 15 residues. Germline CDR1 is LNHDA and CDR2 is SQIVND (reference sequence). V dropped 10 bases and J dropped 3 bases, with 21 bases sitting between them. The CDR3 protein is CATSRIRGGDYGYTF. The DNA for the CDR3 is TGTGCCACATCAAGGATAAGGGGGGGCGACTATGGCTACACCTTC.

Turning to this clone: Germline is not matched at one junction end, which may reflect a read error. The CDR3 reads CASSKEGLAGGSYEQYF. CDR3 nucleotide sequence: TGCGCCAGCAGCAAAGAGGGACTAGCGGGGGGCTCCTACGAGCAGTACTTC. The chain uses TRBV4-1 and TRBJ2-7; 15 bases align to TRBD2. CDR1 and CDR2 (germline): MGHRA, YSYEKL. The CDR3 length is 17 residues.

The gene calls are TRBV4-1 and TRBJ2-7, with D perhaps matching TRBD2 (6 bases). Per the germline V gene, CDR1 is MGHRA and CDR2 is YSYEKL. V lost 1 base and J 6 bases, leaving 19 bases between the germline ends. The CDR3 extends over 16 amino acids. The CDR3 spells CASSQVTGLLWGEQYF. The DNA of the CDR3 is TGCGCCAGCAGCCAAGTTACGGGACTCCTCTGGGGCGAGCAGTACTTC.

J is TRBJ1-2 and V is TRBV5-4; D is perhaps TRBD1 (5 bases). CDR1 and CDR2 (germline): SGHNT, YYREEE (reference sequence). The CDR3 has 13 amino acids. Trimming took 7 bases from V and 4 from J, leaving 14 bases between them. CDR3 residues: CASRGRGRYGYTF. Here the CDR3 DNA reads TGTGCCAGCCGCGGGAGGGGACGCTATGGCTACACCTTC.

Remarks on this clone: Other nucleotide sequences from this sample produce the same CDR3. V gene TRBV5-1 combines with J gene TRBJ1-2; TRBD1 matches 10 bases. V trimming: 4 bases; J trimming: 7 bases; junction bases outside the gene matches: 4. Germline CDR1 SGHRS, CDR2 YFSETQ. The CDR3 has 13 residues. Here the CDR3 reads CASSRGQGGGYTF. As DNA, the CDR3 is TGCGCCAGCAGCCGTGGACAGGGGGGTGGCTACACCTTC.

The chain employs TRBV19 and TRBJ1-1, with TRBD1 matching over 9 bases. V shed 9 bases, J shed 6 bases, and the junction held 14 bases outside the gene matches. The CDR3 runs 15 residues. CDR1 is LNHDA and CDR2 is SQIVND in the germline V gene (reference sequence). This chain's CDR3 is CASEKPGQGRSEAFF. The CDR3, as DNA: TGTGCCAGCGAAAAGCCGGGACAGGGTCGGTCTGAAGCTTTCTTT.

This chain links TRBV7-9 with TRBJ2-2; no definite D call. The CDR3 covers 14 residues. Trimming removed 3 bases from V and 3 bases from J, with 8 bases in between. The germline gives CDR1 SEHNR, CDR2 FQNEAQ (reference sequence). The CDR3 here is CASSLVRDTGELFF. The CDR3 DNA follows: TGTGCCAGCAGCTTGGTTAGGGACACCGGGGAGCTGTTTTTT.

The J gene is TRBJ2-1, the V gene TRBV5-4, with 12 bases fitting TRBD2. Germline-derived CDR1 and CDR2 are SGHNT and YYREEE (reference sequence). The CDR3 spans 15 residues. Trimming cost V 5 bases and J 6 bases; bases outside gene matches: 6. CDR3 sequence: CASRSSGRALNEQFF. The CDR3 coding sequence is TGTGCCAGCAGGTCTAGCGGGAGGGCCCTCAATGAGCAGTTCTTC.

The rearrangement joins TRBV7-8 to TRBJ1-2; 8 bases fit TRBD1. This CDR3 spans 15 amino acids. J was trimmed by 4 bases and V by 5 bases; bases with no gene match: 9. CDR1 and CDR2 (germline): SGHVS, FQNEAQ. For the CDR3, the DNA is TGTGCCAGCAGCCTCCTCGGACAGGGAGGCTATGGCTACACCTTC. Encoded protein: CASSLLGQGGYGYTF.

This chain joins TRBV5-1 and TRBJ1-1; D is possibly TRBD1 (5 bases). This CDR3 is built from 14 residues. V lost 0 bases and J lost 1, with 7 bases in between. Looked up from germline, CDR1 is SGHRS and CDR2 is YFSETQ. CDR3: CASSLEGQNTEAFF. CDR3 nucleotide sequence: TGCGCCAGCAGCTTGGAGGGGCAGAACACTGAAGCTTTCTTT.

The rearrangement uses TRBV5-1 and TRBJ1-4; D is uncertain. Germline CDR1 reads SGHRS; CDR2 reads YFSETQ. This CDR3 comprises 14 residues. The V and J ends lost 0 bases and 8 bases respectively, with 11 bases between them. This CDR3 is CASSLGQRVEKLFF. The CDR3 DNA reads as TGCGCCAGCAGCTTGGGGCAAAGGGTGGAAAAACTGTTTTTT.

The chain links TRBV10-3 to TRBJ1-6; D call uncertain. The V end was cut by 4 bases, the J end by 4 bases, with 8 bases between. This CDR3 is 14 amino acids long. The germline CDR1 and CDR2 sequences are ENHRY and SYGVKD. DNA for the CDR3: TGTGCCATCAGTGCGGGCCCTTATAATTCACCCCTCCACTTT. Residues: CAISAGPYNSPLHF.

This chain uses TRBV27 with TRBJ2-2; D is possibly TRBD1 or TRBD2 (5 bases each). V was clipped by 2 bases and J by 3 bases, with 19 bases between them. The germline CDR1 and CDR2 sequences are MNHEY and SMNVEV (reference sequence). This CDR3 contains 18 residues. As DNA, the CDR3 is TGTGCCAGCAGTTTACGGGGTAGGGGAATTTTTGACACCGGGGAGCTGTTTTTT. Its protein is CASSLRGRGIFDTGELFF.

The J gene is TRBJ2-1, the V gene TRBV7-2; no firm D call. Per the germline V gene, CDR1 is SGHTA and CDR2 is FQGNSA. Trimming took 7 bases from V and 6 from J, leaving 10 bases between them. The CDR3 is made up of 12 amino acids. In nucleotides, the CDR3 is TGTGCCAGCACCTCCCCGGGCAATGAGCAGTTCTTC. This translates into CASTSPGNEQFF.